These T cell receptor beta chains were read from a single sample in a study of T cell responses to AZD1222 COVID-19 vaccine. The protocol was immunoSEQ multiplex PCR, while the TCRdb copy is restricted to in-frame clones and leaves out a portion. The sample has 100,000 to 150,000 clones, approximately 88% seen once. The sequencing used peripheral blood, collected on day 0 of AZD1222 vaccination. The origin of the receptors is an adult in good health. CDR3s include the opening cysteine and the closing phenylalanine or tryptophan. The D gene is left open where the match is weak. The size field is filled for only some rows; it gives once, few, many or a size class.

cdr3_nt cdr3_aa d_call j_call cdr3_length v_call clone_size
TGCGCCAGCAGCTTGGCCCAAAAACATCCTAGCACAGATACGCAGTATTTT CASSLAQKHPSTDTQYF NA TRBJ2-3 17 TRBV5-1 NA
TGTGCCATCAGTGACCCGCGAGGGGGTCGGTCCCAGCATTTT CAISDPRGGRSQHF NA TRBJ1-5 14 TRBV10-3 NA
TGTGCCAGCAGCTTAGTATGGGGGGCAGGGGAAAAACTGTTTTTT CASSLVWGAGEKLFF NA TRBJ1-4 15 TRBV7-2 once
TGCGCCAGCAGCTTGGTGGAAAGTTCCTACGAGCAGTACTTC CASSLVESSYEQYF NA TRBJ2-7 14 TRBV5-1 NA
TGCGCCAGCATCAGCGGAAGCGGGACAGGACCCTACAATGAGCAGTTCTTC CASISGSGTGPYNEQFF NA TRBJ2-1 17 TRBV5-1 NA
TGTGCCAGCTCACCCTCAGGGGCGCTCAACGAGCAGTACTTC CASSPSGALNEQYF NA TRBJ2-7 14 TRBV18 NA
TGTGCCAGCAGTCCGACAGGGGAATATAGCAATCAGCCCCAGCATTTT CASSPTGEYSNQPQHF TRBD1 TRBJ1-5 16 TRBV28 NA
TGCAGCGTTGAACAAAGGTTTGCTACAGGTTCCTACGAGCAGTACTTC CSVEQRFATGSYEQYF NA TRBJ2-7 16 TRBV29-1 NA
TGTGCCAGCAGCTTCTCGACCCCTAGCACAGATACGCAGTATTTT CASSFSTPSTDTQYF NA TRBJ2-3 15 TRBV7-9 once
TGTGCCAGCACCAAGATGGGACAGTATCGTCCACCCCTCCACTTT CASTKMGQYRPPLHF TRBD1 TRBJ1-6 15 TRBV6-5 NA
TGTGCCACCACCCCAGAAGGCTATGGCTACACCTTC CATTPEGYGYTF NA TRBJ1-2 12 TRBV6-5 NA
TGCAGTGCTAGTTTTAGCGGGGGGTACGAGCAGTACTTC CSASFSGGYEQYF TRBD2 TRBJ2-7 13 TRBV20-1 NA
TGCGCCAGCAGCCTCCGGTCTAGCGGGGGTAACCAAGAGACCCAGTACTTC CASSLRSSGGNQETQYF TRBD2 TRBJ2-5 17 TRBV4-1 few
TGTGCCAGAAGCTTGGGAGGGTACTATGGCTACACCTTC CARSLGGYYGYTF NA TRBJ1-2 13 TRBV5-3 NA
TGTGCCAGCAGCCCTGGCGCCCTATACGAGCAGTACTTC CASSPGALYEQYF NA TRBJ2-7 13 TRBV3-1/TRBV3-2 NA
TGCGCCAGCAGCGCAAATTCCGGGACAGGGGTTGGTGAAGCTTTCTTT CASSANSGTGVGEAFF TRBD1 TRBJ1-1 16 TRBV5-1 NA
TGCAGCGTTGAACCACCAACGGTGGATACGCAGTATTTT CSVEPPTVDTQYF NA TRBJ2-3 13 TRBV29-1 NA
TGTGCCAGCAGTCCACAGGGTACCGCAGATACGCAGTATTTT CASSPQGTADTQYF NA TRBJ2-3 14 TRBV27 NA
TGTGCCAGCAGCTTAGAGGGAAGGGGAGAAAAACTGTTTTTT CASSLEGRGEKLFF NA TRBJ1-4 14 TRBV11-2 NA
TGTGCCAGCAGCCCCCCGGGACTAGCGGGAGAGCAGTTCTTC CASSPPGLAGEQFF TRBD2 TRBJ2-1 14 TRBV11-2 NA
TGTGCCAGCTCACCACAGGGTCCCTACACTGAAGCTTTCTTT CASSPQGPYTEAFF NA TRBJ1-1 14 TRBV18 NA
TGCGCCAGCAGCCGGACAGGGGGAACTTCACCCCTCCACTTT CASSRTGGTSPLHF TRBD1 TRBJ1-6 14 TRBV4-1 NA
TGTGCCAGCAGCTTGGAAGGAGAAGGGTTCTTC CASSLEGEGFF NA TRBJ2-1 11 TRBV5-4 NA
TGTGCCAGCAGTGAGCACAGGGGGAATCAGCCCCAGCATTTT CASSEHRGNQPQHF TRBD1 TRBJ1-5 14 TRBV6-1 NA